The entry that follows covers one T cell receptor beta chain sequence. Its antigen is currently not known. Base qualities were left out, and no much larger clone turns up one base away. This sample is part of a study of OX40 agonist ivuxolimab in advanced cancers. General notes on the study: Ivuxolimab, which targeted the costimulatory receptor OX40 (CD134), was an agonistic, fully human IgG2 monoclonal antibody. Intravenous ivuxolimab was administered to patients every 2 weeks at six dose levels: 0.01, 0.1, 0.3, 1.5, 3 and 10 mg/kg. Of the 50 to 55 dose-escalation patients, hepatocellular carcinoma was present in roughly 19, melanoma in approximately 15, renal cell carcinoma in 9 and head and neck cancer in 9. A male proportion of 75% to 85% and a mean age of 60 years, ranging from 23 to 79, were recorded for the dose-escalation cohort. Prior anti-PD-1, anti-PD-L1 or anti-CTLA-4 therapy was permitted, and checkpoint inhibitors had been received by less than 45% of dose-escalation patients. Three dose-escalation patients achieved partial responses, one with hepatocellular carcinoma and two with cutaneous melanoma. Peripheral TCRbeta sequencing aimed to test whether ivuxolimab altered TCR sequence diversity and caused clonal T-cell expansion. The paper describes the monotherapy dose-escalation part (N ≈ 49 patients) of the phase I trial of ivuxolimab.

The CDR3 measures 16 amino acids from cysteine to phenylalanine. Of the read, only the CDR3 DNA is kept; its 48 bases are in frame from base 1. CDR1 and CDR2 were assigned from the germline V gene as SGHAT and FQNNGV. V loses 5 bases at its end and J loses 2 bases; junction bases beyond the gene matches: 11. The research as a whole found: Low levels of normalized T-cell clonal expansion were also seen in some nonresponding patients. The antigen specificity of the clonally expanded peripheral T cells was not determined. In partial responders in the 0.1-3.0 mg/kg groups, normalized peripheral clonal expansion was found to be among the lowest, especially among CD8+ T cells. At doses of 0.1 to 3.0 mg/kg, clonal expansion of both CD4+ and CD8+ T cells in blood was seen between baseline and week 6. After ivuxolimab, more expanded clones were found on average in CD8+ T cells than in CD4+ T cells.

For sequencing of the TCRbeta CDR3 region, genomic DNA was extracted from the sorted cells. The immunoSEQ Assay was used to sequence the TCRbeta CDR3 regions. Entries here come from immuneACCESS through TCRdb and include only in-frame sequences with V and J called. Some clones fail to appear in such tables; in the studies checked, an unresolved V gene covers under half of the shortfall, and the cause of the remainder is unknown. This sample lists roughly 40,000 clones; roughly nine tenths were detected once. The ten largest clones take up around 31% of the sample. The trial excluded patients who had a history of autoimmune disease or who were on systemic immunosuppression. Peripheral blood for TCR sequencing was collected from all dose cohorts at baseline, on cycle 4 day 1, and on cycle 7 day 1. Samples were obtained from an open-label, multicenter, first-in-human phase I dose-escalation trial of ivuxolimab. Adults with locally advanced or metastatic melanoma, renal cell, hepatocellular, or head and neck squamous cell carcinoma were enrolled in the trial. Before TCR sequencing, CD4+ T cells and CD8+ T cells were sorted from peripheral blood as separate populations.

The sequence derives from an adult with an advanced solid tumor such as melanoma, head and neck, liver or kidney cancer. This receptor chain uses TRBV11-2 and TRBJ2-7; TRBD1 matches 8 bases in the middle. Source: CD4+ or CD8+ T cells sorted from blood, taken in a trial of the OX40 agonist ivuxolimab. The DNA sequence follows: TGTGCCAGCAGCCTAGGAAAGAGGACAGGGACCTACGAGCAGTACTTC. It translates to CASSLGKRTGTYEQYF.